This T cell receptor beta chain was sequenced in a study of T cell changes during pregnancy in multiple sclerosis (dated by TCRdb to between 2018 and 2020). Regarding the research as a whole: In women with multiple sclerosis, the researchers looked at how the T cell repertoire shifted as pregnancy progressed.

The receptor library was made with the immunoSEQ multiplex PCR assay. As stored in TCRdb, this immuneACCESS dataset retains in-frame rearrangements with V and J assigned. A fraction of the clones does not appear; measured against another copy, unresolved V genes explain less than half of the discrepancy, and the remainder lacks a known reason. In this sample the table shows 80,000 or so clones, about 93% of which occur a single time. The biggest ten clones account for roughly 0.9% of the sample. The CDR3 starts with the cysteine, ends with the phenylalanine, and has 14 residues. The only DNA kept is the CDR3, 42 bases in frame from the first base. From the germline V gene, CDR1 is SGHRS and CDR2 is YFSETQ. V sheds 0 bases and J sheds 1 base, leaving 4 bases between their ends. As to this clone: Its antigen target is currently unknown. Per-nucleotide qualities are absent, and no much larger clonotype sits a single base away.

This chain is built from TRBV5-1 and TRBJ2-2; no D gene is confidently identified. The sequence derives from a female donor in good health, enrolled as a control in a pregnancy study. The sequences come from peripheral blood, collected in the second trimester of pregnancy. The nucleotides read TGCGCCAGCAGCTTGGAGCAGAACACCGGGGAGCTGTTTTTT. Translated, it reads CASSLEQNTGELFF.